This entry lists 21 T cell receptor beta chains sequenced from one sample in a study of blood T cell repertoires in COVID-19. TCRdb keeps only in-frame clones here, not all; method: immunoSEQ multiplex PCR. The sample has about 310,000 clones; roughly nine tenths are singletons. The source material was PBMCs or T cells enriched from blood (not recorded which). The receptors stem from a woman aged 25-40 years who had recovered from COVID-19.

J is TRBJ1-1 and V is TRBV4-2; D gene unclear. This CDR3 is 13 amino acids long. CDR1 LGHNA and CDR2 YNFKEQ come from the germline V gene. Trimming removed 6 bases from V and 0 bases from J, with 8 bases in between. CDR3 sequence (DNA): TGTGCCAGCAGTACCCAGGTGAACACTGAAGCTTTCTTT. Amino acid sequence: CASSTQVNTEAFF.

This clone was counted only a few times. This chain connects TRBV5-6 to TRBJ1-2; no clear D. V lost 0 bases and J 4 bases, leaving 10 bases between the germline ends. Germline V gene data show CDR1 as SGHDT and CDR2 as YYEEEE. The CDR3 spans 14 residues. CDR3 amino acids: CASSLEPLGYGYTF. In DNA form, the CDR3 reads TGTGCCAGCAGCTTGGAGCCACTCGGCTATGGCTACACCTTC.

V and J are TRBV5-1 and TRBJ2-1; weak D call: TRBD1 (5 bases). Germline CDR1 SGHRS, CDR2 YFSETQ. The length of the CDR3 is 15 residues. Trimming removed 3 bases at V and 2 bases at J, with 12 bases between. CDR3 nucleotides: TGCGCCAGCAGCTCTGCGACAGTGGCCTACAATGAGCAGTTCTTC. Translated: CASSSATVAYNEQFF.

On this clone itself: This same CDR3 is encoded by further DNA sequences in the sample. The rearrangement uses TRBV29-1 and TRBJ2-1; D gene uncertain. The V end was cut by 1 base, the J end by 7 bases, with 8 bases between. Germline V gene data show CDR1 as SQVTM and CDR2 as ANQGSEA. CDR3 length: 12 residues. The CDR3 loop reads CSVEGLLNEQFF. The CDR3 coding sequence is TGCAGCGTTGAAGGGCTTTTAAATGAGCAGTTCTTC.

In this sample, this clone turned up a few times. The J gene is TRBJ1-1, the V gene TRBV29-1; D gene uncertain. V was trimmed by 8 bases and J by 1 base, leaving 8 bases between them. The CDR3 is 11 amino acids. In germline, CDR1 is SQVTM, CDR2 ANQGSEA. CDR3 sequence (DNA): TGCAGCTTCAATCAGAACACTGAAGCTTTCTTT. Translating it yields CSFNQNTEAFF.

CDR3 sequence (DNA): TGTGCCAGTAGTAACCTTGAACAGGGTTTAAATTCCTTGCAGTTCTTC. Translating gives CASSNLEQGLNSLQFF. V gene TRBV19 combines with J gene TRBJ2-1, with D perhaps TRBD1 (6 bases). The CDR3 loop spans 16 amino acids. Germline V lookup: CDR1 LNHDA, CDR2 SQIVND (reference sequence). With 4 bases removed from V and 12 bases from J, the gap between germline ends came to 25 bases. Together with reference TRBV19 and TRBJ2-1, the CDR3 gives the full variable domain: DGGITQSPKYLFRKEGQNVTLSCEQNLNHDAMYWYRQDPGQGLRLIYYSQIVNDFQKGDIAEGYSVSREKKESFPLTVTSAQKNPTAFYLCASSNLEQGLNSLQFFGPGTRLTVL.

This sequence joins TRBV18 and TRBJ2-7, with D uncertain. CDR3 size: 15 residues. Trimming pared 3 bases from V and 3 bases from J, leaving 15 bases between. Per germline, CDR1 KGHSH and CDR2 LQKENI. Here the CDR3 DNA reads TGTGCCAGCTCACCGTCCACAGACCGCATCTACGAGCAGTACTTC. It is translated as CASSPSTDRIYEQYF.

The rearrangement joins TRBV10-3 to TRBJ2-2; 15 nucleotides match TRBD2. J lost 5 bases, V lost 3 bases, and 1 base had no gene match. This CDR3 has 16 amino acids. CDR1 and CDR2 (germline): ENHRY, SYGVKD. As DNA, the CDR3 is TGTGCCATCAGTGACGGACTAGCGGGAGGGACCGGGGAGCTGTTTTTT. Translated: CAISDGLAGGTGELFF.

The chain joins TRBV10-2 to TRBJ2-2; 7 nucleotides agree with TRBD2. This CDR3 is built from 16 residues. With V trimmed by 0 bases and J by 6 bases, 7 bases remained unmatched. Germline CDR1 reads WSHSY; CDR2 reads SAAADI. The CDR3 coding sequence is TGCGCCAGCAGTGAGTCCGGTACTAGCGTACCCGGGGAGCTGTTTTTT. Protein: CASSESGTSVPGELFF.

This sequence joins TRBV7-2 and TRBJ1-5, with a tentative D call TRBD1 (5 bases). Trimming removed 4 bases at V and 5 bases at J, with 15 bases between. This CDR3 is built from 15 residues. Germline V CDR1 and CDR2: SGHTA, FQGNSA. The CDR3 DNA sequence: TGTGCCAGCAGCTCCATGGTAGGGGACTATCAGCCCCAGCATTTT. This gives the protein CASSSMVGDYQPQHF.

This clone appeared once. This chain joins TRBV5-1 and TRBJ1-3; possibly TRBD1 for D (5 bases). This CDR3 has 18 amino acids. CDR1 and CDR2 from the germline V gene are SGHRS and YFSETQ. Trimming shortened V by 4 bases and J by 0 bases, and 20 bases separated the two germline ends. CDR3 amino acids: CASSPGGGRIFSGNTIYF. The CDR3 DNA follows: TGCGCCAGCAGCCCCGGGGGAGGGAGGATTTTCTCTGGAAACACCATATATTTT.

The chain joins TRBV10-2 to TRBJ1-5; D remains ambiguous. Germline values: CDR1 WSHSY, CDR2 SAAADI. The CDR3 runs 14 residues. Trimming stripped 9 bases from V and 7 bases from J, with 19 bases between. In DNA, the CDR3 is TGCGCCAGTGTAAATTCGGGCGGCGGGCAGCCCCAGCATTTT. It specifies CASVNSGGGQPQHF.

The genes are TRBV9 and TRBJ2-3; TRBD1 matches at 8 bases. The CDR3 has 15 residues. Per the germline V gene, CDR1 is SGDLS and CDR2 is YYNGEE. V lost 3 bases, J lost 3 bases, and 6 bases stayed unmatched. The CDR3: CASSDGQGLTDTQYF. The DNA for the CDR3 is TGTGCCAGCAGCGACGGACAGGGCTTGACAGATACGCAGTATTTT.

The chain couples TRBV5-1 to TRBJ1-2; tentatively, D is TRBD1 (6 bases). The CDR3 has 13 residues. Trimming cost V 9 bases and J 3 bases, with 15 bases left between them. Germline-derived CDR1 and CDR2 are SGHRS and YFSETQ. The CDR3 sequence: CATSVNRDYGYTF. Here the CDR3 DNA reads TGCGCCACCTCCGTAAACAGGGACTATGGCTACACCTTC.

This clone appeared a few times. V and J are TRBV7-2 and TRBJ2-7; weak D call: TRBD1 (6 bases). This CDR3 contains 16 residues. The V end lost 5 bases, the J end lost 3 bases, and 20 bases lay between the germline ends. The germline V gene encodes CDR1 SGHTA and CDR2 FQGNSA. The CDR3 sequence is CASSPTGGTTIYEQYF. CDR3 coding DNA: TGTGCCAGCAGCCCTACAGGTGGGACAACAATCTACGAGCAGTACTTC.

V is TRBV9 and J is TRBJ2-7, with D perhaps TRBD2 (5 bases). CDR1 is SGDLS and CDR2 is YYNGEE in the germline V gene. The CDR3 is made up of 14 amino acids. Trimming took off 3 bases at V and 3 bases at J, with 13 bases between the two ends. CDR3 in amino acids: CASSETISGYEQYF. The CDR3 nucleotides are TGTGCCAGCAGCGAGACCATCAGCGGCTACGAGCAGTACTTC.

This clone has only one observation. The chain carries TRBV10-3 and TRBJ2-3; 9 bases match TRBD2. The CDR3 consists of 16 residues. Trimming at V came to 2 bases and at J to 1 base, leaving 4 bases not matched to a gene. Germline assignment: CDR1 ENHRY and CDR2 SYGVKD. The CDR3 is CAISEGSSGGTDTQYF. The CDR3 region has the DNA TGTGCCATCAGTGAGGGCTCTAGCGGGGGCACAGATACGCAGTATTTT.

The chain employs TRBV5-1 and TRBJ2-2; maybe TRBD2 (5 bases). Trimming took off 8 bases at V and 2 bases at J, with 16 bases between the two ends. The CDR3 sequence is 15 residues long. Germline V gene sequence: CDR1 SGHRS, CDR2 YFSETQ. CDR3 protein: CASTQSGTNTGELFF. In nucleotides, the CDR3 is TGCGCCAGTACCCAGAGCGGAACTAACACCGGGGAGCTGTTTTTT.

The CDR3 DNA sequence: TGCGCCAGCAGACAGGGTATCGGCTCCTACAATGAGCAGTTCTTC. It codes for CASRQGIGSYNEQFF. J is TRBJ2-1 and V is TRBV4-3, with a possible D match to TRBD1 (6 bases). V lost 6 bases and J 0 bases, leaving 12 bases between the germline ends. This CDR3 spans 15 amino acids. Per the germline V gene, CDR1 is LGHNA and CDR2 is YSLEER.

The CDR3, as DNA: TGCGCCAGCAGCCATCCCCCCGGCAGAGCGGGCGAGCAGTTCTTC. The encoded protein is CASSHPPGRAGEQFF. This chain connects TRBV4-1 to TRBJ2-1; perhaps TRBD2 as D (6 bases). Germline V gene data show CDR1 as MGHRA and CDR2 as YSYEKL. CDR3 size: 15 residues. Deletions cut 3 bases from V and 10 bases from J, with 19 bases between.

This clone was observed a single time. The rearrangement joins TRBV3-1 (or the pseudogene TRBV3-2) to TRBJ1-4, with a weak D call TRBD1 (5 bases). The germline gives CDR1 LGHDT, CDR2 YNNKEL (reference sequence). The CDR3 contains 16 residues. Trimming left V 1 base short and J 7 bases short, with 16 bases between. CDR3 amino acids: CASSQGRQRSGEKLFF. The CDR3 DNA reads TGTGCCAGCAGCCAAGGCCGACAGCGTTCTGGTGAAAAACTGTTTTTT.